The rows below give T cell receptor beta chains drawn from one sample of a study of blood T cell repertoires in COVID-19. Clones were sequenced by immunoSEQ multiplex PCR, and TCRdb holds only the in-frame ones, with some missing. The repertoire holds 160,000 or so clones, with roughly 81% as singletons. Specimen: peripheral blood. Receptors originate from a man aged 35-49 years with acute or convalescent COVID-19. CDR3s include the opening cysteine and the closing phenylalanine or tryptophan. The order of the fields is D gene, clone size, J gene, V gene, CDR3 DNA, CDR3 protein. D genes are given only for firm matches. Clone size is stated in some rows and not others, as once, few, many or a class when expanded.

NA	NA	TRBJ2-2	TRBV5-1	TGCGCCAGCAAGGACAGAGGGAACACCGGGGAGCTGTTTTTT	CASKDRGNTGELFF
NA	NA	TRBJ1-2	TRBV28	TGTGCCAGCAGTGTCTCGGGGGGGAACTATGGCTACACCTTC	CASSVSGGNYGYTF
NA	NA	TRBJ2-1	TRBV6-5	TGTGCCAGCAGGGGGACAAGAAGATACAATGAGCAGTTCTTC	CASRGTRRYNEQFF
NA	NA	TRBJ2-7	TRBV10-1	TGCGCCAGCAGTGAAGGGGTTCTAAACGAGCAGTACTTC	CASSEGVLNEQYF
NA	NA	TRBJ1-2	TRBV18	TGTGCCAGCTCAAACAACAGGGATGGCTACACCTTC	CASSNNRDGYTF
NA	NA	TRBJ2-7	TRBV5-4	TGTGCCAGCAGCTTGGTTGGCAATTCCTACGAGCAGTACTTC	CASSLVGNSYEQYF
TRBD1	NA	TRBJ1-1	TRBV27	TGTGCCAGCAGTTCCGACAGGGTAAACACTGAAGCTTTCTTT	CASSSDRVNTEAFF
NA	once	TRBJ1-5	TRBV7-2	TGTGCCAGCAGCTTTACAGGAAAGGATCAGCCCCAGCATTTT	CASSFTGKDQPQHF
NA	NA	TRBJ1-1	TRBV6-5	TGTGCCAGCAGTTACTCGGGCTGGGTGCCTGAAGCTTTCTTT	CASSYSGWVPEAFF
NA	few	TRBJ2-2	TRBV5-1	TGCGCCAGCAGCTCCGACGTTGGCGGGTCGAACACCGGGGAGCTGTTTTTT	CASSSDVGGSNTGELFF
NA	NA	TRBJ2-7	TRBV3-1/TRBV3-2	TGTGCCAGTTTGGCAGGTAACCTCGAGCAGTACTTC	CASLAGNLEQYF
TRBD1	NA	TRBJ1-2	TRBV28	TGTGCCAGCAGTTCGGGACAGGGGGCGGCGGACTACACCTTC	CASSSGQGAADYTF
NA	NA	TRBJ2-3	TRBV21-1	TGTGCCAGCATTAGGAACAGGGAGAGATGGGATACGCAGTATTTT	CASIRNRERWDTQYF
TRBD2	NA	TRBJ2-1	TRBV9	TGTGCCAGCAGCACTCAGACTAGCGGGAGGAATGAGCAGTTCTTC	CASSTQTSGRNEQFF
NA	NA	TRBJ2-1	TRBV2	TGTGCCAGCAGTGTAGGGGCCAATGAGCAGTTCTTC	CASSVGANEQFF
TRBD1	NA	TRBJ1-3	TRBV5-4	TGTGCCAGCAGCTCAGACAGGGCGAACACCATATATTTT	CASSSDRANTIYF
TRBD1	NA	TRBJ1-1	TRBV6-5	TGTGCCAGCATCCTAAGGGGGCCCCCGAACACTGAAGCTTTCTTT	CASILRGPPNTEAFF
TRBD1	few	TRBJ1-1	TRBV11-3	TGTGCCAGCAGCTCAGGGACAGCCATGAACACTGAAGCTTTCTTT	CASSSGTAMNTEAFF
NA	few	TRBJ2-7	TRBV30	TGTGCCTGGAGTCGGGACTTCCTAGCGTCCTACGAGCAGTACTTC	CAWSRDFLASYEQYF
NA	NA	TRBJ1-1	TRBV4-2	TGTGCCAGCCTTCAAAGGGGTACCGGTGAAGCTTTCTTT	CASLQRGTGEAFF
TRBD2	NA	TRBJ2-7	TRBV11-3	TGTGCCAGCTCCATGGGGGGGACCTACGAGCAGTACTTC	CASSMGGTYEQYF
NA	NA	TRBJ2-4	TRBV12-3/TRBV12-4	TGTGCCAGCAGTTTAAGGGGCACTGACATTCAGTACTTC	CASSLRGTDIQYF
TRBD1	NA	TRBJ2-7	TRBV19	TGTGCCAGTAGTGGGTTGACAGGGGGCAAGTACGAGCAGTACTTC	CASSGLTGGKYEQYF
NA	NA	TRBJ2-2	TRBV9	TGTGCCAGCAGCGTTGGGACACTGAACACCGGGGAGCTGTTTTTT	CASSVGTLNTGELFF
TRBD1	NA	TRBJ2-1	TRBV7-3	TGTGCCAGCAGCCAAGGGACAGCCTACAATGAGCAGTTCTTC	CASSQGTAYNEQFF
TRBD2	NA	TRBJ2-1	TRBV25-1	TGTGCCAGCAGTGAAAATTTGGGCGGGGGTTTTTACAATGAGCAGTTCTTC	CASSENLGGGFYNEQFF
NA	NA	TRBJ2-7	TRBV2	TGTGCCAGCAGGCAGAACTCGGACGGGGGTGTCTACGAGCAGTACTTC	CASRQNSDGGVYEQYF
NA	NA	TRBJ1-2	TRBV6-5	TGTGCCAGCAGCATACAGGGTCAATATGGCTACACCTTC	CASSIQGQYGYTF
TRBD2	NA	TRBJ2-1	TRBV11-2	TGTGCCAGCAGCTTAGTCGCTAGCGGGGGGGCGGGTGAGCAGTTCTTC	CASSLVASGGAGEQFF
TRBD1	few	TRBJ1-2	TRBV29-1	TGCAGCGGTGAAATTGACAGGGGGGTTAGCACCTTC	CSGEIDRGVSTF
NA	NA	TRBJ1-2	TRBV2	TGTGCCAGCAACAGGGATGGTTCTGGCTACACCTTC	CASNRDGSGYTF
NA	NA	TRBJ1-2	TRBV6-5	TGTGCCAGCAGTTCGGGACACCTCAACTATGGCTACACCTTC	CASSSGHLNYGYTF
TRBD1	NA	TRBJ1-4	TRBV30	TGTGCCTGGACGCCCGGGACAGTTGCAACTAATGAAAAACTGTTTTTT	CAWTPGTVATNEKLFF
NA	NA	TRBJ1-2	TRBV7-8	TGTGCCAGCAGCTTTCCAGGGTACTATGGCTACACCTTC	CASSFPGYYGYTF
NA	once	TRBJ1-6	TRBV28	TGTGCCAGCAGCCCAAGCCTTTCAGCGCCCCTCCACTTT	CASSPSLSAPLHF
NA	NA	TRBJ1-6	TRBV6-5	TGTGCCAGCAGTTACACCTTAGCCCATTCACCCCTCCACTTT	CASSYTLAHSPLHF
NA	NA	TRBJ2-2	TRBV14	TGTGCCAGCAGCCAAGTAGGGGGAAACACCGGGGAGCTGTTTTTT	CASSQVGGNTGELFF
NA	NA	TRBJ2-5	TRBV5-6	TGTGCCAGCAGCTTCCTTTTGGGGGCAGGTGAGACCCAGTACTTC	CASSFLLGAGETQYF
TRBD1	NA	TRBJ2-1	TRBV19	TGTGCCAGTTGTGGACAGGACAATGAGCAGTTCTTC	CASCGQDNEQFF
TRBD1	NA	TRBJ2-1	TRBV9	TGTGCCAGCAGCTCAACAGGGGGCGGCGATGAGCAGTTCTTC	CASSSTGGGDEQFF
NA	NA	TRBJ2-5	TRBV25-1	TGTGCCAGCAGTGTAGCAGGGGAAGAGACCCAGTACTTC	CASSVAGEETQYF
NA	NA	TRBJ2-7	TRBV12-3/TRBV12-4	TGTGCCAGCGGAGACAGATTTTCCTACGAGCAGTACTTC	CASGDRFSYEQYF
NA	NA	TRBJ2-1	TRBV3-1/TRBV3-2	TGTGCCAGCAGCGGCCGGGACACCTTCTACAATGAGCAGTTCTTC	CASSGRDTFYNEQFF
TRBD1	NA	TRBJ1-6	TRBV24-1	TGTGCCACCTCATGGACAGGGAGGTCACCCCTCCACTTT	CATSWTGRSPLHF
TRBD1	NA	TRBJ2-7	TRBV12-3/TRBV12-4	TGTGCCAGCAGCCCCGGGACAGGGGTGTACTTC	CASSPGTGVYF
TRBD1	NA	TRBJ1-1	TRBV5-8	TGTGCCAGCAGCCCGGGACAGCCGAACACTGAAGCTTTCTTT	CASSPGQPNTEAFF
TRBD1	few	TRBJ1-2	TRBV7-2	TGTGCCAGCAGCCTAGGACAGGGGGCTTATGGCTACACCTTC	CASSLGQGAYGYTF
TRBD2	few	TRBJ2-5	TRBV5-1	TGCGCCAGCAGCTTGGCCAGGGCTAGCGGGGGTATGGAGACCCAGTACTTC	CASSLARASGGMETQYF
NA	NA	TRBJ2-5	TRBV7-2	TGTGCCAGCAGCTTCCGTTCTTCCCAAGAGACCCAGTACTTC	CASSFRSSQETQYF
NA	few	TRBJ2-5	TRBV28	TGTGCCAGCAGTCCCCGGCAGGGCGCAGCCCAAGAGACCCAGTACTTC	CASSPRQGAAQETQYF
NA	few	TRBJ2-2	TRBV9	TGTGCCAGCAGCGTAGGGGCAGGGTGGCTGTTTTTT	CASSVGAGWLFF
TRBD1	NA	TRBJ1-2	TRBV28	TGTGCCAGCAGCTCGGGACAGCTCGGGGCTGGCTACACCTTC	CASSSGQLGAGYTF
NA	NA	TRBJ2-3	TRBV4-2	TGTGCCAGCAGCCAGGCGGGTTCAGATACGCAGTATTTT	CASSQAGSDTQYF
NA	NA	TRBJ2-1	TRBV7-2	TGTGCCAGCAGCTTTGACTCCAGCTCCTACAATGAGCAGTTCTTC	CASSFDSSSYNEQFF
NA	once	TRBJ2-5	TRBV6-2/TRBV6-3	TGTGCCAGCAGTCACCCCGGGACCCAGTACTTC	CASSHPGTQYF
NA	once	TRBJ2-1	TRBV24-1	TGTGCCACCAGCGACAGCTCCTACAATGAGCAGTTCTTC	CATSDSSYNEQFF
NA	NA	TRBJ2-3	TRBV21-1	TGTGCCAGCCATCAGGGGCTTCCCAATGATACGCAGTATTTT	CASHQGLPNDTQYF
NA	few	TRBJ1-2	TRBV6-1	TGTGCCAGCAGTGAAAGTCGCGGGAACTATGGCTACACCTTC	CASSESRGNYGYTF
NA	NA	TRBJ1-1	TRBV15	TGTGCCACCAGCAGGGGCGGGGCCTTGAACACTGAAGCTTTCTTT	CATSRGGALNTEAFF